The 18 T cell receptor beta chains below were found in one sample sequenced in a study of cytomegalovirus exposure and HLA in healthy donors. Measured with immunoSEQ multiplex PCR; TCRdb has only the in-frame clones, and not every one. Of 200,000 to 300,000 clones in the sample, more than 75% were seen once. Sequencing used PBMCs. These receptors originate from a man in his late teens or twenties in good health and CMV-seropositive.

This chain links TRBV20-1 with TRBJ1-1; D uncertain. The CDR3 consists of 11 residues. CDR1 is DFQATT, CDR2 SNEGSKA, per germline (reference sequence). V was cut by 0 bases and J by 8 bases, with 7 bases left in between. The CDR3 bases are TGCAGTGCTAGAGAGGGTTTAGAAGCTTTCTTT. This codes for CSAREGLEAFF.

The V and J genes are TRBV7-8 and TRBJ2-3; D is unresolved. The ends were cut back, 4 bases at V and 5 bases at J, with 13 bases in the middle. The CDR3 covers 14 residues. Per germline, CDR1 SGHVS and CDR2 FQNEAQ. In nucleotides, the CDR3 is TGTGCCAGCAGCTCCCGAAAGTCTCAAGATACGCAGTATTTT. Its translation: CASSSRKSQDTQYF. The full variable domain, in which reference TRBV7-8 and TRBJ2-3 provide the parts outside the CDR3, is GAGVSQSPRYKVAKRGQDVALRCDPISGHVSLFWYQQALGQGPEFLTYFQNEAQLDKSGLPSDRFFAERPEGSVSTLKIQRTQQEDSAVYLCASSSRKSQDTQYFGPGTRLTVL.

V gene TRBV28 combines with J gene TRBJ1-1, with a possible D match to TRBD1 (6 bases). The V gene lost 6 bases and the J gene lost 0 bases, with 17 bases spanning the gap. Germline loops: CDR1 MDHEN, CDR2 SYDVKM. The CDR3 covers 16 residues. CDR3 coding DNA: TGTGCCAGCAGGATTACTCAGGGGATTATGAACACTGAAGCTTTCTTT. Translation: CASRITQGIMNTEAFF.

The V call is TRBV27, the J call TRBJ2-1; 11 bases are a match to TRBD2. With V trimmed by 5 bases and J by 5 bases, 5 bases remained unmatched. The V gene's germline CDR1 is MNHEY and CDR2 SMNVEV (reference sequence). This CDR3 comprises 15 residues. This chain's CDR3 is CASSVGTSGNNEQFF. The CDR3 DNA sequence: TGTGCCAGCAGTGTCGGGACTAGCGGAAACAATGAGCAGTTCTTC.

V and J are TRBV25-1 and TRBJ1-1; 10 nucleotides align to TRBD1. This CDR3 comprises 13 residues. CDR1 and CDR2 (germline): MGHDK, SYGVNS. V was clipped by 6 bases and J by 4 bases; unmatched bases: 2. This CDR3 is CASRGQGFTEAFF. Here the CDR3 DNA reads TGTGCCAGCAGGGGACAGGGGTTCACTGAAGCTTTCTTT.

CDR3 nucleotide sequence: TGTGCCAGCAGCTTGGACGGTCTTCCCGCCAATGAGCAGTTCTTC. Protein product: CASSLDGLPANEQFF. The chain employs TRBV5-5 and TRBJ2-1; no firm D call. Germline loops: CDR1 SGHKS, CDR2 YYEKEE (reference sequence). CDR3 length: 15 residues. Trimming shortened V by 0 bases and J by 6 bases, and 13 bases separated the two germline ends. The whole variable domain, filled in from reference TRBV5-5 and TRBJ2-1, reads DAGVTQSPTHLIKTRGQQVTLRCSPISGHKSVSWYQQVLGQGPQFIFQYYEKEERGRGNFPDRFSARQFPNYSSELNVNALLLGDSALYLCASSLDGLPANEQFFGPGTRLTVL.

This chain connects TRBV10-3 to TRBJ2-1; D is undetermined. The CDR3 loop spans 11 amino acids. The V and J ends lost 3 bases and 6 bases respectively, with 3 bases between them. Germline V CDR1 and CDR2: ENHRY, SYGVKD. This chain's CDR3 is CAISERNEQFF. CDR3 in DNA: TGTGCCATCAGTGAACGCAATGAGCAGTTCTTC.

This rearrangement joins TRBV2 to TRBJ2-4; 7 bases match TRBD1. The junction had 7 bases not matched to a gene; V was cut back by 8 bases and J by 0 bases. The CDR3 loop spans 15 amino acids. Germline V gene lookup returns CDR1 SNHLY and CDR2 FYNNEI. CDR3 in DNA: TGTGCCAGCCGAGGGACAGAACTAGCCAAAAACATTCAGTACTTC. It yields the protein CASRGTELAKNIQYF.

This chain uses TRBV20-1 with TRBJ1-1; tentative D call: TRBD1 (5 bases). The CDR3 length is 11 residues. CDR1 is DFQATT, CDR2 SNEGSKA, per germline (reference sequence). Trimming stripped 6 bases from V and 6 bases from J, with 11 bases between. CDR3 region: CSAIWGSEAFF. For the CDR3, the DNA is TGCAGTGCCATTTGGGGCTCTGAAGCTTTCTTT.

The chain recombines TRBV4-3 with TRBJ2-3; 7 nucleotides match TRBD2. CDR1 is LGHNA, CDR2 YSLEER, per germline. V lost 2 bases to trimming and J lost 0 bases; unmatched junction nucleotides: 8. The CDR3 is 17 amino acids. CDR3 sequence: CASSQPGTTASTDTQYF. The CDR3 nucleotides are TGCGCCAGCAGCCAACCCGGGACTACCGCTAGCACAGATACGCAGTATTTT.

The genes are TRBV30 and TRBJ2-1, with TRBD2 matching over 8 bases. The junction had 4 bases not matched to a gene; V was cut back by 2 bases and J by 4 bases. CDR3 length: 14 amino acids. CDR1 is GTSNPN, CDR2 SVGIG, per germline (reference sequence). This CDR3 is CAWSRLAGYNEQFF. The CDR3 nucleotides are TGTGCCTGGAGTAGGCTAGCGGGTTACAATGAGCAGTTCTTC.

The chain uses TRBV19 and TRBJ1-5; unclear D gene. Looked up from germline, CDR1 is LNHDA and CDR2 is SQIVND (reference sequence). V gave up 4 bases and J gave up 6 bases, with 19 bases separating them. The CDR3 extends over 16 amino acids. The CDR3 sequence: CASSNTFYPVGQPQHF. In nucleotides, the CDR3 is TGTGCCAGTAGTAACACGTTCTATCCAGTAGGTCAGCCCCAGCATTTT.

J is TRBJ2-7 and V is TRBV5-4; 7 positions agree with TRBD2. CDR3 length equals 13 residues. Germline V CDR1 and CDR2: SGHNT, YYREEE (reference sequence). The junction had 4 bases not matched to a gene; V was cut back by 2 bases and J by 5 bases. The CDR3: CASSLAGNHEQYF. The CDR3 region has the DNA TGTGCCAGCAGCTTAGCGGGAAACCACGAGCAGTACTTC.

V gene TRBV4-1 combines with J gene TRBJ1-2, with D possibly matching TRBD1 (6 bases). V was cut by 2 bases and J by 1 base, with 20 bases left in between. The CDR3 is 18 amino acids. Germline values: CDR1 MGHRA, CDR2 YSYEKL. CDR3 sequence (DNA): TGCGCCAGCAGCCAAAATATATACGACAGGATTATTAACTATGGCTACACCTTC. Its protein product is CASSQNIYDRIINYGYTF.

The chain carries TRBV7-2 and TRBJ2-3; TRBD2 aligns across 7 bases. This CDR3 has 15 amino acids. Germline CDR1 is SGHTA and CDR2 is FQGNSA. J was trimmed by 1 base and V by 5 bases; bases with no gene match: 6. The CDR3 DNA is TGTGCCAGCAGCCGTACTAGCGCCGGCACAGATACGCAGTATTTT. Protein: CASSRTSAGTDTQYF. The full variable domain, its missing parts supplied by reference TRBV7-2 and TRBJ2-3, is GAGVSQSPSNKVTEKGKDVELRCDPISGHTALYWYRQSLGQGLEFLIYFQGNSAPDKSGLPSDRFSAERTGGSVSTLTIQRTQQEDSAVYLCASSRTSAGTDTQYFGPGTRLTVL.

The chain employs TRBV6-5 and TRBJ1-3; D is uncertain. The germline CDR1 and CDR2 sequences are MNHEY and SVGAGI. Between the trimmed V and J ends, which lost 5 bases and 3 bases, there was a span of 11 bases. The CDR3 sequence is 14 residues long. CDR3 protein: CASSNDFGGNTIYF. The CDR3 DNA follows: TGTGCCAGCAGTAACGATTTTGGTGGAAACACCATATATTTT.

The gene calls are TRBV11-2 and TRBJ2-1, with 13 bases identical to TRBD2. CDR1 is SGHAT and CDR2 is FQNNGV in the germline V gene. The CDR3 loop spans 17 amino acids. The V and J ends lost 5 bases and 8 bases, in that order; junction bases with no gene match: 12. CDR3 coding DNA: TGTGCCAGCAGCCTAGGACTAGCGGGAGCAAGTGGGGATGAGCAGTTCTTC. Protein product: CASSLGLAGASGDEQFF. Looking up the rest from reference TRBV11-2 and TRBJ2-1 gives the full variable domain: EAGVAQSPRYKIIEKRQSVAFWCNPISGHATLYWYQQILGQGPKLLIQFQNNGVVDDSQLPKDRFSAERLKGVDSTLKIQPAKLEDSAVYLCASSLGLAGASGDEQFFGPGTRLTVL.

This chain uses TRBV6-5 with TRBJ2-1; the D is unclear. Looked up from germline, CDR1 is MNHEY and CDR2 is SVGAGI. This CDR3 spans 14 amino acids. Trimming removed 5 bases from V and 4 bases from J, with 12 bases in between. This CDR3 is CASSDTVKYNEQFF. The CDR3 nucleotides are TGTGCCAGCAGTGACACAGTCAAGTACAATGAGCAGTTCTTC.